The 7 T cell receptor beta chains reported below all come from one sample, sequenced in a study of beta chain features in type 1 diabetes. Study-level findings and limits: Moderate yet significant TCRB CDR3 shortening was seen in Type 1 diabetes patients in all four CD4+ subsets.

These TCRs are of unknown antigen specificity. Expressed TCRB transcripts were sequenced because the entire RNA isolate underwent reverse transcription. Clones were read by immunoSEQ multiplex PCR, and TCRdb kept only the in-frame ones, dropping some. There are about 150,000 clones in the sample; over 6% occur only once, and approximately 0.5% lies in the top ten. The sequenced sample consisted of central memory CD4+ T cells from blood. The source is a man between 18 and 29 years old with type 1 diabetes.

The chain is built from TRBV5-6 and TRBJ2-7; no firm D call. The CDR3 is 14 amino acids. The germline CDR1 and CDR2 sequences are SGHDT and YYEEEE. The V end was cut by 4 bases, the J end by 0 bases, with 11 bases between. In DNA, the CDR3 is TGTGCCAGCAGCCTACTTAGCACCTCCTACGAGCAGTACTTC. This sequence encodes CASSLLSTSYEQYF.

This clone was counted a few times. The chain couples TRBV7-2 to TRBJ1-2, with no clear D. Per germline, CDR1 SGHTA and CDR2 FQGNSA. This CDR3 contains 15 residues. V gave up 5 bases and J gave up 2 bases, with 15 bases separating them. DNA of the CDR3: TGTGCCAGCAGCCCGTTCGAAGTCAGGAACTATGGCTACACCTTC. Translation gives CASSPFEVRNYGYTF.

The chain couples TRBV15 to TRBJ2-5, with D perhaps TRBD1 (5 bases). The CDR3 runs 15 residues. The germline V gene encodes CDR1 LNHNV and CDR2 YYDKDF (reference sequence). V was shortened by 1 base and J by 2 bases, with 11 bases between the two germline ends. This CDR3 is CATSRGAGLQETQYF. CDR3 DNA sequence: TGTGCCACCAGCAGAGGGGCAGGGCTACAAGAGACCCAGTACTTC.

This clone appeared a few times. This chain links TRBV25-1 with TRBJ2-7, with 13 bases lining up with TRBD2. This CDR3 contains 13 residues. The germline CDR1 and CDR2 sequences are MGHDK and SYGVNS. Trimming took 5 bases from V and 11 from J; bases not matched to a gene: 6. This CDR3 is CASSPTSGGYKYF. The CDR3 DNA reads as TGTGCCAGCAGTCCGACTAGCGGGGGGTATAAGTACTTC.

The rearrangement uses TRBV11-2 and TRBJ2-5, with 8 bases lining up with TRBD1. The CDR3 is 14 amino acids. The V and J ends lost 3 bases and 5 bases, in that order; junction bases with no gene match: 5. Germline V CDR1 and CDR2: SGHAT, FQNNGV. The CDR3 DNA is TGTGCCAGCAGCTTTGGACAGGGCTTGGAGACCCAGTACTTC. This gives the protein CASSFGQGLETQYF. The full variable domain, rest sourced from reference TRBV11-2 and TRBJ2-5, is EAGVAQSPRYKIIEKRQSVAFWCNPISGHATLYWYQQILGQGPKLLIQFQNNGVVDDSQLPKDRFSAERLKGVDSTLKIQPAKLEDSAVYLCASSFGQGLETQYFGPGTRLLVL.

The chain couples TRBV5-1 to TRBJ1-1; 7 bases map to TRBD1. V dropped 3 bases and J dropped 1; count of bases not matched to a gene: 6. The V gene's germline CDR1 is SGHRS and CDR2 YFSETQ. The CDR3 has 15 residues. The CDR3: CASSYQTGENTEAFF. CDR3 nucleotides: TGCGCCAGCAGCTACCAAACAGGGGAGAACACTGAAGCTTTCTTT.

This clone was detected a few times. The DNA for the CDR3 is TGTGCCAGCAGTTACGACAGGCGGGACCCGGGGGGAACGCAGTATTTT. It is translated as CASSYDRRDPGGTQYF. The chain is built from TRBV6-5 and TRBJ2-3, with a possible D match to TRBD2 (7 bases). V lost 2 bases and J lost 9, with 21 bases in between. The germline V gene encodes CDR1 MNHEY and CDR2 SVGAGI. This CDR3 is built from 16 residues.